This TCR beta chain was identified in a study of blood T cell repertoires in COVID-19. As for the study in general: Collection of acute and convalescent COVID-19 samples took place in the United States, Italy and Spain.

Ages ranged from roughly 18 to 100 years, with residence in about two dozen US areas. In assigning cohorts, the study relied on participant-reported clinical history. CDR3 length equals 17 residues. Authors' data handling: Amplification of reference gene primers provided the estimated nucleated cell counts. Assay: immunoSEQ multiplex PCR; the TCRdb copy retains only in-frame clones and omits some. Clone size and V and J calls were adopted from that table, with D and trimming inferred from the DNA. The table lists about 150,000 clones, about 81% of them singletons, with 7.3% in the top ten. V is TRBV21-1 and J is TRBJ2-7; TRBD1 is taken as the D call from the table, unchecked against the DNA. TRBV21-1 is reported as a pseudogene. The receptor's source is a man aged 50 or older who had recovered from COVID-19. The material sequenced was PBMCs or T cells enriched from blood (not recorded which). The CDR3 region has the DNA TGTGCCAGCAGCCTAAAACTGACCGGGACAAAAGGATGCGAGCAGTACTTC. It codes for CASSLKLTGTKGCEQYF.